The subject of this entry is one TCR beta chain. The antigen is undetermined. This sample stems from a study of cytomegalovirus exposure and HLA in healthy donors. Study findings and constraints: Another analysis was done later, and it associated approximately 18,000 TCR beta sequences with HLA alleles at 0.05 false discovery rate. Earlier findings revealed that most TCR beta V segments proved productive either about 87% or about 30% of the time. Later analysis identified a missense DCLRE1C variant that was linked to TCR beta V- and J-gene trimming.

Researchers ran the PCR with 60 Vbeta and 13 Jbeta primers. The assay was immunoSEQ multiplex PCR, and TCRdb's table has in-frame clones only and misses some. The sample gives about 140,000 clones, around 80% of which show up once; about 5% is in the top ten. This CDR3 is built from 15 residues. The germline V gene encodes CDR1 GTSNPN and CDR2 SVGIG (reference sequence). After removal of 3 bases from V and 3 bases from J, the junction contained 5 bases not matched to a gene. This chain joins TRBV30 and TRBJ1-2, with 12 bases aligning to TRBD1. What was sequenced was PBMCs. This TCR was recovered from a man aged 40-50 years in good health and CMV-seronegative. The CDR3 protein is CAWRSGTGGHYGYTF. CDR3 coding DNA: TGTGCCTGGAGATCCGGGACAGGGGGCCACTATGGCTACACCTTC.